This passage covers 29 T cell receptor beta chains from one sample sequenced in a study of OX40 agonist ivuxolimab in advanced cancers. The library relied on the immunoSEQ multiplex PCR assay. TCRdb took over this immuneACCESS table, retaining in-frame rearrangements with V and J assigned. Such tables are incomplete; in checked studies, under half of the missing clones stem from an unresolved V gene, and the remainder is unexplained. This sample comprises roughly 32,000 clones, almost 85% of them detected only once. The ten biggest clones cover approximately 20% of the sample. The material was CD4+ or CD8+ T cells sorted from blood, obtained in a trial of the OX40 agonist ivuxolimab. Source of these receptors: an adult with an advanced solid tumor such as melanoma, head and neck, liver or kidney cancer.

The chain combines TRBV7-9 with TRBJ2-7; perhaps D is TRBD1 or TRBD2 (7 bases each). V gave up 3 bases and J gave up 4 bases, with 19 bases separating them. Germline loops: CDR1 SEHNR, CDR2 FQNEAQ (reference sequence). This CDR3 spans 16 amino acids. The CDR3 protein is CASSFLAGEGAYEQYF. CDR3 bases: TGTGCCAGCAGCTTTCTGGCGGGAGAGGGGGCGTACGAGCAGTACTTC.

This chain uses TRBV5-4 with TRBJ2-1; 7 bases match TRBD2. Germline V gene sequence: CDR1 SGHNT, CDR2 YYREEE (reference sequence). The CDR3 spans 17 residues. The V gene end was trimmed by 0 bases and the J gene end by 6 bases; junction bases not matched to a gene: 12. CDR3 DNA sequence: TGTGCCAGCAGCTTGGGGGCGGGAGTAGGAGAGGGCAATGAGCAGTTCTTC. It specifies CASSLGAGVGEGNEQFF.

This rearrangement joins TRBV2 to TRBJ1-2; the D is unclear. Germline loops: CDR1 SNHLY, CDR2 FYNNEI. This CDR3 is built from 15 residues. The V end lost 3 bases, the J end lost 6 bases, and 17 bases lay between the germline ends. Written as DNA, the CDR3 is TGTGCCAGCAGTGAGGAGGGCGACGAACTGAATGGCTACACCTTC. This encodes CASSEEGDELNGYTF.

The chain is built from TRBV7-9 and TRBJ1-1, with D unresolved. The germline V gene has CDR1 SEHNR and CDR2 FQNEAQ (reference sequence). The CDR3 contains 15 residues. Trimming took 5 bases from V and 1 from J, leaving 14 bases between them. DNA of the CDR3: TGTGCCAGCAGCCCCCAGATAGGCCCGAACACTGAAGCTTTCTTT. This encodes CASSPQIGPNTEAFF.

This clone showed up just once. CDR3 coding DNA: TGTGCCAGCAGCCGGAGACAGGGCAGCAATGAGCAGTTCTTC. This translates into CASSRRQGSNEQFF. The chain recombines TRBV7-8 with TRBJ2-1; 7 bases map to TRBD1. Germline V gene sequence: CDR1 SGHVS, CDR2 FQNEAQ. There are 14 residues in the CDR3. Trimming removed 5 bases from V and 6 bases from J; junction bases left unmatched: 7.

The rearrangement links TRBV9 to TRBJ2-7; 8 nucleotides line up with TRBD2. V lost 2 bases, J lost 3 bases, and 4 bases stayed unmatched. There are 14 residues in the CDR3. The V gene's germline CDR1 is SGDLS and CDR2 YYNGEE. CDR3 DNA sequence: TGTGCCAGCAGCGTTGGGACTAGTATCTACGAGCAGTACTTC. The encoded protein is CASSVGTSIYEQYF.

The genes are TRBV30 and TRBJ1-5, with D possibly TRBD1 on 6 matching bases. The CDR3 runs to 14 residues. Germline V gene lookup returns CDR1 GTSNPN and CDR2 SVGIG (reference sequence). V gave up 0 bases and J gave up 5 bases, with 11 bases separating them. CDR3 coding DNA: TGTGCCTGGAGTGTAGGGGGGGCCGATCAGCCCCAGCATTTT. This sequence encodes CAWSVGGADQPQHF. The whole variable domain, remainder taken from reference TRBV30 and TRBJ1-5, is SQTIHQWPATLVQPVGSPLSLECTVEGTSNPNLYWYRQAAGRGLQLLFYSVGIGQISSEVPQNLSASRPQDRQFILSSKKLLLSDSGFYLCAWSVGGADQPQHFGDGTRLSIL.

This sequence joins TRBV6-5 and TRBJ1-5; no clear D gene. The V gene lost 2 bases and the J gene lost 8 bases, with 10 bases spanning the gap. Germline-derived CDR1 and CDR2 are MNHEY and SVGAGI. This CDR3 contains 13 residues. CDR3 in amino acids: CASSYAATEPQHF. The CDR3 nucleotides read TGTGCCAGCAGTTACGCGGCAACTGAGCCCCAGCATTTT.

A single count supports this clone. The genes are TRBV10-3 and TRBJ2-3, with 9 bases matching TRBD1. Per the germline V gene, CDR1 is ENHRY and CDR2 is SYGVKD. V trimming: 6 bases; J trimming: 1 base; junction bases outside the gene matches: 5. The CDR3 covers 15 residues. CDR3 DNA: TGTGCCATCAGAGACAGGGGGTCCGGCACAGATACGCAGTATTTT. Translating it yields CAIRDRGSGTDTQYF.

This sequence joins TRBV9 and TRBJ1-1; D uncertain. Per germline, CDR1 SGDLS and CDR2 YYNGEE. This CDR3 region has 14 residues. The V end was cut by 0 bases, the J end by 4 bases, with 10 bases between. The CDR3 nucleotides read TGTGCCAGCAGCGTAGGCGGGGTTGGCACTGAAGCTTTCTTT. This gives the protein CASSVGGVGTEAFF.

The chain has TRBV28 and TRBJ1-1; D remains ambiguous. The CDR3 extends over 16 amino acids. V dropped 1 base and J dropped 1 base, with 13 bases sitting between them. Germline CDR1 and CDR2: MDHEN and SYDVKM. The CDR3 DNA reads TGTGCCAGCAGTTTATTAGATGAAGGTCAGAACACTGAAGCTTTCTTT. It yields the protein CASSLLDEGQNTEAFF.

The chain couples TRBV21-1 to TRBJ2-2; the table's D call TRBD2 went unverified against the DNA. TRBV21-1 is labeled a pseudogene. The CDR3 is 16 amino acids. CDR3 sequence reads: CASMGRGKPATGELFF. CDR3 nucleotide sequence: TGTGCCAGCATGGGGAGGGGGAAGCCGGCCACCGGGGAGCTGTTTTTT.

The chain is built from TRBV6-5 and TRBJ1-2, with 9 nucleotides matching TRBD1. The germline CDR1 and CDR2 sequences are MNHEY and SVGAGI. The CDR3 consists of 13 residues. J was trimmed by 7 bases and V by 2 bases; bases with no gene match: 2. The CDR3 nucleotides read TGTGCCAGCAGTTACGGGGACAGGGCTGGCTACACCTTC. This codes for CASSYGDRAGYTF.

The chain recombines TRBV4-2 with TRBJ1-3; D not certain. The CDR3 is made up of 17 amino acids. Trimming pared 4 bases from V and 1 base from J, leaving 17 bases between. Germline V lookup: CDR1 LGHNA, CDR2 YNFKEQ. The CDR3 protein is CASSPLKQSRSGNTIYF. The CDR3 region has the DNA TGTGCCAGCAGCCCGCTAAAGCAGTCCAGATCTGGAAACACCATATATTTT.

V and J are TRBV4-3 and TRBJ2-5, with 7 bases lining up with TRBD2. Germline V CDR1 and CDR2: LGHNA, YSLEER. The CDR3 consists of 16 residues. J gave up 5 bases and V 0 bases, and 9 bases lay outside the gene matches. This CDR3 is CASSQDGEQGGETQYF. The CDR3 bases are TGCGCCAGCAGCCAAGATGGGGAGCAGGGAGGGGAGACCCAGTACTTC.

The CDR3 DNA reads as TGTGCCAGCAGCCAAGAGGCCGAAACCTACAATGAGCAGTTCTTC. Translated, it gives CASSQEAETYNEQFF. The rearrangement joins TRBV4-2 to TRBJ2-1; D uncertain. CDR1 LGHNA and CDR2 YNFKEQ come from the germline V gene. CDR3 length: 15 residues. The germline V and J ends were trimmed by 0 bases and 2 bases, with 8 bases remaining between them.

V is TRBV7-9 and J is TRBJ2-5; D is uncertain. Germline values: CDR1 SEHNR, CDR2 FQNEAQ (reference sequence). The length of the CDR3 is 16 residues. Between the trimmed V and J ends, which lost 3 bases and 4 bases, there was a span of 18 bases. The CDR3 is CASSFPEGILLETQYF. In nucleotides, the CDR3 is TGTGCCAGCAGCTTTCCCGAAGGGATCTTGTTAGAGACCCAGTACTTC. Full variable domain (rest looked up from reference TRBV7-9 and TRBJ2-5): DTGVSQNPRHKITKRGQNVTFRCDPISEHNRLYWYRQTLGQGPEFLTYFQNEAQLEKSRLLSDRFSAERPKGSFSTLEIQRTEQGDSAMYLCASSFPEGILLETQYFGPGTRLLVL.

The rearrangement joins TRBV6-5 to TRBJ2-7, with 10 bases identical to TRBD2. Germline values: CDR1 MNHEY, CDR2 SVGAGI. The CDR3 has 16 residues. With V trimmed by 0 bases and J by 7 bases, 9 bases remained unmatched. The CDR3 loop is CASSYSRQAGGIEQYF. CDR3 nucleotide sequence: TGTGCCAGCAGTTACTCGCGGCAAGCGGGAGGGATTGAGCAGTACTTC.

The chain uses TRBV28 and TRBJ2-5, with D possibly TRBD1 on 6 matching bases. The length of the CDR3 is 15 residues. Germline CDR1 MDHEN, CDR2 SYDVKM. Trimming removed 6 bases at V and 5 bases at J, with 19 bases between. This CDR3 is CASRGADRGDETQYF. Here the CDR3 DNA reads TGTGCCAGCAGGGGGGCGGACCGGGGCGACGAGACCCAGTACTTC.

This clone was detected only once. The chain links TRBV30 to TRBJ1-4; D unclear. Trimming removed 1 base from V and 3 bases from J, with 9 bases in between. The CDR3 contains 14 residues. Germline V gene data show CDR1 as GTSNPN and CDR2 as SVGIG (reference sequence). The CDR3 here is CAWSDSAANEKLFF. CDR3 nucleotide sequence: TGTGCCTGGAGTGATTCTGCGGCTAATGAAAAACTGTTTTTT.

CDR3: CASSLEYAGQTTYEQYF. CDR3 nucleotide sequence: TGCGCCAGCAGCTTGGAGTATGCTGGACAGACTACCTACGAGCAGTACTTC. The genes are TRBV5-1 and TRBJ2-7; D is possibly TRBD1 (6 bases). CDR1 and CDR2 (germline): SGHRS, YFSETQ. CDR3 size: 17 residues. The V gene lost 0 bases and the J gene lost 2 bases, with 18 bases spanning the gap. The whole variable domain, filled in from reference TRBV5-1 and TRBJ2-7, reads KAGVTQTPRYLIKTRGQQVTLSCSPISGHRSVSWYQQTPGQGLQFLFEYFSETQRNKGNFPGRFSGRQFSNSRSEMNVSTLELGDSALYLCASSLEYAGQTTYEQYFGPGTRLTVT.

The CDR3 nucleotides read TGCGCCAGCAGCCAAATGGACAGGGGGGGCCGGGACCGTATTAGTCTCTATGGCTACACCTTC. Residues: CASSQMDRGGRDRISLYGYTF. J is TRBJ1-2 and V is TRBV4-3; TRBD1 matches at 10 bases. Germline V gives CDR1 LGHNA, CDR2 YSLEER. The trim removed 2 bases at V and 4 bases at J, leaving 22 bases unmatched. CDR3 length: 21 residues.

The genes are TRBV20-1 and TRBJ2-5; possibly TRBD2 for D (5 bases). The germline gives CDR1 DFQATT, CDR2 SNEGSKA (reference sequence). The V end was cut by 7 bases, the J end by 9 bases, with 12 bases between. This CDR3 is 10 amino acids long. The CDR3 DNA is TGCAGTGTTGGACCCGGGGCCCAGTACTTC. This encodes CSVGPGAQYF.

The CDR3 here is CASVIGTGGGNTIYF. In DNA form, the CDR3 reads TGTGCCAGCGTGATCGGGACAGGGGGAGGAAACACCATATATTTT. The chain employs TRBV28 and TRBJ1-3; 11 nucleotides match TRBD1. Germline trimming cut 8 bases from V and 4 bases from J; bases unmatched to any gene: 7. The CDR3 runs 15 residues. The germline gives CDR1 MDHEN, CDR2 SYDVKM.

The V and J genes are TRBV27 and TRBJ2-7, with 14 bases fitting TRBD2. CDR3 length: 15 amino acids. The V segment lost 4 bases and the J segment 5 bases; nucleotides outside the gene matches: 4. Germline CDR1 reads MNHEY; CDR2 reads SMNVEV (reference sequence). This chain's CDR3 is CASSSGTSGRNEQYF. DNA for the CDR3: TGTGCCAGCAGTTCCGGGACTAGCGGGAGAAACGAGCAGTACTTC.

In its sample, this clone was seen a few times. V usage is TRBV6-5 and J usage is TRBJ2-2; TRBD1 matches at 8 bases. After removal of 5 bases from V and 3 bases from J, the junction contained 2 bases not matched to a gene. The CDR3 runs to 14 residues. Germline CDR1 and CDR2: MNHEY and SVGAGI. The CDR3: CASSEQGDTGELFF. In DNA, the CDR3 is TGTGCCAGCAGTGAACAGGGGGACACCGGGGAGCTGTTTTTT.

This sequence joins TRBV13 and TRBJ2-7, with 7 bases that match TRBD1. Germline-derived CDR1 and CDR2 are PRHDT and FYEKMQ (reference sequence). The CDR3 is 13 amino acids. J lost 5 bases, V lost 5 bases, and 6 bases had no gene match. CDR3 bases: TGTGCCAGCAGCCCGCCAGGACAGGACGAGCAGTACTTC. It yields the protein CASSPPGQDEQYF.

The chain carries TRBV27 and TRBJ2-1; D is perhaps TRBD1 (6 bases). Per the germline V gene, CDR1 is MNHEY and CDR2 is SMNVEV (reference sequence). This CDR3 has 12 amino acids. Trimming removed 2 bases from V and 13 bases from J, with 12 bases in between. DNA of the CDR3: TGTGCCAGCAGTTTAATCGGACAGAAACAGTTCTTC. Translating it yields CASSLIGQKQFF.

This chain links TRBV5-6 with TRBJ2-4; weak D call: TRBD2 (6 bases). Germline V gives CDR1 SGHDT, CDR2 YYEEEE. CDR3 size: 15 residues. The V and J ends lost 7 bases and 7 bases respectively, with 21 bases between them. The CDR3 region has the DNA TGTGCCAGCTGCAGCGGAGACATCGGAGGGAACATTCAGTACTTC. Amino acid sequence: CASCSGDIGGNIQYF.